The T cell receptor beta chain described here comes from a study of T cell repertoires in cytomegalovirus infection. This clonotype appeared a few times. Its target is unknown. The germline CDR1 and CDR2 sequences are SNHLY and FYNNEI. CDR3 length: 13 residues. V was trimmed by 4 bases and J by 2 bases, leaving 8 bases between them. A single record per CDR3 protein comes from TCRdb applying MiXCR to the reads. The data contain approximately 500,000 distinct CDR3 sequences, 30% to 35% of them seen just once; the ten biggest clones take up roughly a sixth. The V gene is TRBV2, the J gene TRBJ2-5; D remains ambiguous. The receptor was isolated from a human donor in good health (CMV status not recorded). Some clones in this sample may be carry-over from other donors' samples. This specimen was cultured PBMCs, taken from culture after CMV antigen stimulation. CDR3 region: CASSVGRQETQYF. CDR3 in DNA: TGTGCCAGCAGTGTAGGGCGGCAAGAGACCCAGTACTTC.